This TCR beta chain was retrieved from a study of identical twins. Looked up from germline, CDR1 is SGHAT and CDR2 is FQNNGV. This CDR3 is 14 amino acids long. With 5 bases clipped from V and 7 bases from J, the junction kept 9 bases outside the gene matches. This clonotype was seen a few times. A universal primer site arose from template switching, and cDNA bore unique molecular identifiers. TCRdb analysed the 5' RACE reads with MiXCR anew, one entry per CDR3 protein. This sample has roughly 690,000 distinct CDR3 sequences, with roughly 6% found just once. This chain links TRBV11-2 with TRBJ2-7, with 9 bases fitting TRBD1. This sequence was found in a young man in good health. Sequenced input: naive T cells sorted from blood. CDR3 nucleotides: TGTGCCAGCAGCAGGACAGGGGCTTCCGGAGAGCAGTACGTC. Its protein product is CASSRTGASGEQYV.